These T cell receptor beta chains were read from a single sample in a study of response to subunit inactivated influenza vaccine. TCRdb analysed the RT-PCR reads with MiXCR anew, one entry per CDR3 protein. The table has 860,000 or so distinct CDR3 sequences, about 20% seen once. The sequences come from PBMCs from blood, collected 5 to 6 days after vaccination. The receptor source for this set is a man between 50 and 59 years old who received an inactivated influenza vaccine. CDR3s include the opening cysteine and the closing phenylalanine or tryptophan. Fields, in order: V gene, clone size, D gene, J gene, CDR3 protein, CDR3 DNA. A D gene is named only where the DNA matches it firmly. Expanded clones are given a class, and other clones once, few, many or no size at all.

V gene: TRBV2; clone size: -; D gene: -; J gene: TRBJ1-5; CDR3 protein: CASQVSGNQPQHF; CDR3 DNA: TGTGCGAGCCAAGTTTCGGGAAATCAGCCCCAGCATTTT
V gene: TRBV6-1; clone size: -; D gene: TRBD2; J gene: TRBJ2-7; CDR3 protein: CSSTSGSFSEQYF; CDR3 DNA: TGTTCCAGCACTAGCGGGAGTTTCTCCGAGCAGTACTTC
V gene: TRBV10-1; clone size: few; D gene: -; J gene: TRBJ2-1; CDR3 protein: CASSESQTNNNEQFF; CDR3 DNA: TGCGCCAGCAGTGAGTCGCAAACAAATAACAATGAGCAGTTCTTC
V gene: TRBV12-3/TRBV12-4; clone size: -; D gene: -; J gene: TRBJ2-6; CDR3 protein: CASSFSVTGANVLTF; CDR3 DNA: TGTGCCAGCAGTTTCTCGGTCACTGGGGCCAACGTCCTGACTTTC
V gene: TRBV9; clone size: few; D gene: -; J gene: TRBJ2-7; CDR3 protein: CASSVGLADPSEQYF; CDR3 DNA: TGTGCCAGCAGCGTAGGTCTCGCGGATCCTTCGGAGCAGTACTTC
V gene: TRBV20-1; clone size: few; D gene: TRBD2; J gene: TRBJ2-1; CDR3 protein: CSAPSSGRGNEQFF; CDR3 DNA: TGCAGTGCTCCGTCTAGCGGGAGAGGGAATGAGCAGTTCTTC
V gene: TRBV18; clone size: -; D gene: -; J gene: TRBJ2-3; CDR3 protein: CASSPIADTQYF; CDR3 DNA: TGTGCCAGCTCACCTATCGCAGATACGCAGTATTTT
V gene: TRBV20-1; clone size: -; D gene: TRBD2; J gene: TRBJ2-1; CDR3 protein: CSARDPLADTEQFF; CDR3 DNA: TGCAGTGCTAGAGATCCCCTAGCGGATACTGAGCAGTTCTTC
V gene: TRBV2; clone size: -; D gene: TRBD1; J gene: TRBJ2-2; CDR3 protein: CASTSRGLGGELFF; CDR3 DNA: TGTGCCAGCACTAGCAGGGGGCTCGGCGGGGAGCTGTTTTTT
V gene: TRBV25-1; clone size: -; D gene: -; J gene: TRBJ1-5; CDR3 protein: CASSEYIFNQPQHF; CDR3 DNA: TGTGCCAGCAGTGAATATATCTTCAATCAGCCCCAGCATTTT
V gene: TRBV15; clone size: -; D gene: TRBD2; J gene: TRBJ2-1; CDR3 protein: CATSRDLAGGSDEQFF; CDR3 DNA: TGTGCCACCAGCAGAGATTTAGCGGGAGGGAGTGATGAGCAGTTCTTC
V gene: TRBV5-5; clone size: -; D gene: TRBD1; J gene: TRBJ1-5; CDR3 protein: CASSPQGLRGQPQHF; CDR3 DNA: TGTGCCAGCAGCCCACAGGGGTTGCGAGGTCAGCCCCAGCATTTT
V gene: TRBV27; clone size: few; D gene: TRBD2; J gene: TRBJ2-1; CDR3 protein: CASKSPGLVHNEQFF; CDR3 DNA: TGTGCCAGCAAAAGTCCGGGACTAGTCCACAATGAGCAGTTCTTC
V gene: TRBV10-3; clone size: -; D gene: -; J gene: TRBJ1-5; CDR3 protein: CAIRRQEDQPQHF; CDR3 DNA: TGTGCCATCAGAAGACAGGAAGATCAGCCCCAGCATTTT
V gene: TRBV12-3/TRBV12-4; clone size: -; D gene: -; J gene: TRBJ2-3; CDR3 protein: CASSLIGLGSTDTQYF; CDR3 DNA: TGTGCCAGCAGTTTAATTGGGCTCGGAAGCACAGATACGCAGTATTTT
V gene: TRBV3-1; clone size: -; D gene: -; J gene: TRBJ2-1; CDR3 protein: CASSQGSPSSYNEQFF; CDR3 DNA: TGTGCCAGCAGCCAAGGGTCCCCAAGCTCCTACAATGAGCAGTTCTTC
V gene: TRBV5-5; clone size: few; D gene: TRBD1; J gene: TRBJ2-1; CDR3 protein: CASSQPGSRGNEQFF; CDR3 DNA: TGTGCCAGCAGCCAGCCGGGGAGCAGGGGGAATGAGCAGTTCTTC
V gene: TRBV7-9; clone size: -; D gene: -; J gene: TRBJ2-7; CDR3 protein: CASSPRRGGSYEQYF; CDR3 DNA: TGTGCCAGCAGCCCCCGTCGGGGCGGGTCCTACGAGCAGTACTTC
V gene: TRBV29-1; clone size: many; D gene: -; J gene: TRBJ2-4; CDR3 protein: CSARGFKNIQYF; CDR3 DNA: TGCAGCGCGAGGGGCTTCAAAAACATTCAGTACTTC
V gene: TRBV6-4; clone size: -; D gene: TRBD2; J gene: TRBJ2-1; CDR3 protein: CASSAPSGTDNEQFF; CDR3 DNA: TGTGCCAGCAGTGCACCTAGCGGGACTGACAATGAGCAGTTCTTC
V gene: TRBV28; clone size: -; D gene: TRBD1; J gene: TRBJ1-1; CDR3 protein: CASSSSPGTGNTEAFF; CDR3 DNA: TGTGCCAGCAGTTCTTCTCCCGGGACAGGGAACACTGAAGCTTTCTTT
V gene: TRBV9; clone size: -; D gene: -; J gene: TRBJ2-5; CDR3 protein: CASSHKPGYQETQYF; CDR3 DNA: TGTGCCAGCAGTCACAAACCGGGCTATCAAGAGACCCAGTACTTC
V gene: TRBV29-1; clone size: -; D gene: -; J gene: TRBJ2-2; CDR3 protein: CSVAHTNTGELFF; CDR3 DNA: TGCAGCGTTGCCCACACGAACACCGGGGAGCTGTTTTTT
V gene: TRBV7-9; clone size: few; D gene: TRBD1; J gene: TRBJ2-7; CDR3 protein: CASGDRGRYEQYF; CDR3 DNA: TGTGCCAGCGGGGACAGGGGGCGGTACGAGCAGTACTTC
V gene: TRBV7-2; clone size: few; D gene: -; J gene: TRBJ1-2; CDR3 protein: CASSLAREQGWIYGYTF; CDR3 DNA: TGTGCCAGCAGCTTAGCGAGGGAACAGGGTTGGATCTATGGCTACACCTTC
V gene: TRBV6-5; clone size: many; D gene: -; J gene: TRBJ2-5; CDR3 protein: CASSYSKPRETQYF; CDR3 DNA: TGTGCCAGCAGTTACTCGAAACCGAGGGAGACCCAGTACTTC
V gene: TRBV20-1; clone size: -; D gene: -; J gene: TRBJ2-1; CDR3 protein: CSARNEQFF; CDR3 DNA: TGCAGTGCTCGCAATGAGCAGTTCTTC
V gene: TRBV5-1; clone size: -; D gene: TRBD1; J gene: TRBJ1-4; CDR3 protein: CASSSGQGSGEKLFF; CDR3 DNA: TGCGCCAGCAGCTCGGGACAGGGTTCGGGGGAAAAACTGTTTTTT
V gene: TRBV10-2; clone size: few; D gene: TRBD1; J gene: TRBJ1-5; CDR3 protein: CASSGTGVIQPQHF; CDR3 DNA: TGCGCCAGCAGTGGGACAGGGGTGATTCAGCCCCAGCATTTT
V gene: TRBV7-8; clone size: -; D gene: -; J gene: TRBJ1-4; CDR3 protein: CASSFGTGTMNGKLFF; CDR3 DNA: TGTGCCAGCAGCTTCGGAACAGGGACAATGAATGGGAAACTGTTTTTT
V gene: TRBV20-1; clone size: -; D gene: -; J gene: TRBJ2-5; CDR3 protein: CSARGQVGRETQYF; CDR3 DNA: TGCAGTGCTAGAGGCCAGGTCGGACGAGAGACCCAGTACTTC
V gene: TRBV4-3; clone size: -; D gene: -; J gene: TRBJ2-3; CDR3 protein: CASSQDPVTDTQYF; CDR3 DNA: TGCGCCAGCAGCCAAGATCCAGTAACAGATACGCAGTATTTT
V gene: TRBV5-1; clone size: -; D gene: -; J gene: TRBJ1-1; CDR3 protein: CASSSGLTDEAFF; CDR3 DNA: TGCGCCAGCAGCAGTGGACTGACGGATGAAGCTTTCTTT
V gene: TRBV10-3; clone size: few; D gene: TRBD2; J gene: TRBJ2-7; CDR3 protein: CAISEGTGGPREQYF; CDR3 DNA: TGTGCCATCAGTGAGGGCACGGGAGGGCCGCGCGAGCAGTACTTC
V gene: TRBV29-1; clone size: many; D gene: -; J gene: TRBJ2-7; CDR3 protein: CSVGQGSYEQYF; CDR3 DNA: TGCAGCGTTGGGCAGGGTTCCTACGAGCAGTACTTC
V gene: TRBV4-3; clone size: -; D gene: TRBD2; J gene: TRBJ2-3; CDR3 protein: CASSQDEERGGNSDTQYF; CDR3 DNA: TGCGCCAGCAGCCAAGATGAGGAGCGGGGGGGCAACTCAGATACGCAGTATTTT
V gene: TRBV24-1; clone size: -; D gene: -; J gene: TRBJ2-5; CDR3 protein: CATSERQGLGETQYF; CDR3 DNA: TGTGCCACCAGTGAGCGACAGGGACTCGGAGAGACCCAGTACTTC
V gene: TRBV7-7; clone size: -; D gene: TRBD1; J gene: TRBJ1-6; CDR3 protein: CASISLSRDRGNPRYNSPLHF; CDR3 DNA: TGTGCCAGCATCAGTTTGTCCCGGGACAGGGGAAACCCACGCTATAATTCACCCCTCCACTTT
V gene: TRBV7-9; clone size: -; D gene: -; J gene: TRBJ2-5; CDR3 protein: CASRGLRGETQYF; CDR3 DNA: TGTGCCAGCAGGGGACTGAGGGGGGAGACCCAGTACTTC
V gene: TRBV4-3; clone size: few; D gene: -; J gene: TRBJ1-3; CDR3 protein: CASSQGGAGGSGNTIYF; CDR3 DNA: TGCGCCAGCAGCCAAGGAGGGGCAGGTGGATCTGGAAACACCATATATTTT
V gene: TRBV14; clone size: -; D gene: TRBD1; J gene: TRBJ1-1; CDR3 protein: CASSQPGTGNTEAFF; CDR3 DNA: TGTGCCAGCAGCCAGCCCGGGACAGGGAACACTGAAGCTTTCTTT
V gene: TRBV4-2; clone size: -; D gene: TRBD2; J gene: TRBJ2-3; CDR3 protein: CASSFTSESTDTQYF; CDR3 DNA: TGTGCCAGCAGCTTCACTAGCGAGAGCACAGATACGCAGTATTTT
V gene: TRBV5-6; clone size: -; D gene: -; J gene: TRBJ2-3; CDR3 protein: CASSLDQGFADTQYF; CDR3 DNA: TGTGCCAGCAGCTTGGACCAGGGGTTCGCAGATACGCAGTATTTT
V gene: TRBV5-1; clone size: few; D gene: TRBD2; J gene: TRBJ2-2; CDR3 protein: CASSLERGGTGELFF; CDR3 DNA: TGCGCCAGCAGCTTGGAGCGGGGTGGCACCGGGGAGCTGTTTTTT
V gene: TRBV7-3; clone size: -; D gene: TRBD1; J gene: TRBJ2-1; CDR3 protein: CASSSGQGPYNEQFF; CDR3 DNA: TGTGCCAGCAGCTCCGGACAGGGTCCCTACAATGAGCAGTTCTTC